These T cell receptor beta chains were read from a single sample in a study of blood T cell repertoires in COVID-19. The table came from immunoSEQ multiplex PCR; TCRdb's copy has only in-frame clones and leaves some out. The sample carries about 290,000 clones, under 90% recorded once. The sequencing sample was made of PBMCs or T cells enriched from blood (not recorded which). All receptors come from a woman aged 40 to 49 who had recovered from COVID-19. Both conserved end residues are part of each CDR3. A D gene is named only where the DNA matches it firmly. Not all rows give a size; the values are once, few, many and, for expanded clones, a class.

size | D | J | V | CDR3 | DNA
. | . | TRBJ1-6 | TRBV18 | CASSPDQANNSPLHF | TGTGCCAGCTCACCTGATCAGGCGAACAATTCACCCCTCCACTTT
once | TRBD2 | TRBJ2-1 | TRBV5-1 | CASSSGLTTREEQFF | TGCGCCAGCAGCTCGGGACTAACGACTAGGGAGGAGCAGTTCTTC
few | TRBD1 | TRBJ1-2 | TRBV30 | CAFLTGTGTKNGYTF | TGTGCCTTCTTAACCGGGACAGGGACCAAAAATGGCTACACCTTC
. | TRBD1 | TRBJ2-4 | TRBV30 | CAWSVHERQGKNIQYF | TGTGCCTGGAGTGTACATGAGAGACAGGGCAAAAACATTCAGTACTTC
. | . | TRBJ2-5 | TRBV2 | CASIGLPPAETQYF | TGTGCCAGCATCGGACTCCCCCCGGCGGAGACCCAGTACTTC
. | TRBD2 | TRBJ2-5 | TRBV6-2/TRBV6-3 | CASSYSSAGGPLGTQYF | TGTGCCAGCAGTTACTCGAGTGCGGGAGGGCCGTTAGGGACCCAGTACTTC
. | TRBD1 | TRBJ2-6 | TRBV24-1 | CAPVGQGADGANVLTF | TGTGCCCCAGTGGGACAGGGGGCGGATGGGGCCAACGTCCTGACTTTC
once | TRBD1 | TRBJ1-1 | TRBV5-4 | CASSLARGGPTEAFF | TGTGCCAGCAGCTTGGCCAGAGGGGGCCCCACTGAAGCTTTCTTT
. | TRBD2 | TRBJ2-7 | TRBV25-1 | CASSESSGREEQYF | TGTGCCAGCAGTGAGTCCAGCGGGAGGGAGGAGCAGTACTTC
. | . | TRBJ1-1 | TRBV10-1 | CASKDSVNTEAFF | TGCGCCAGTAAGGACAGCGTGAACACTGAAGCTTTCTTT
. | TRBD1 | TRBJ2-5 | TRBV20-1 | CSGTGEETQYF | TGCTCTGGAACAGGGGAAGAGACCCAGTACTTC